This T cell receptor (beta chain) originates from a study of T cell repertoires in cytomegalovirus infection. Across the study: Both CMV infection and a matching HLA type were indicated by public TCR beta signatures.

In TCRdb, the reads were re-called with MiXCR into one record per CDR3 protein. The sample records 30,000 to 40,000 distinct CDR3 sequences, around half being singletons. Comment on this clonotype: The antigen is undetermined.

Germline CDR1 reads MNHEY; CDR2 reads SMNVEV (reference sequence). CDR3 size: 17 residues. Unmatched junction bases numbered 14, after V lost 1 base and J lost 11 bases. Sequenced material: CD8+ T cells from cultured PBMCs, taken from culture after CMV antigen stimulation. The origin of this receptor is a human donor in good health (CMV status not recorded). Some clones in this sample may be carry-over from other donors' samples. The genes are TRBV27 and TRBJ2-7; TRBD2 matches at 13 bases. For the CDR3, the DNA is TGTGCCAGCAGTTTATTTAGCCCGACTAGCGGGAGGCCAGAGGAGTACTTC. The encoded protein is CASSLFSPTSGRPEEYF.